The 30 T cell receptor beta chains below were found in one sample sequenced in a study of T cell responses to AZD1222 COVID-19 vaccine. Repertoires were generated with immunoSEQ multiplex PCR, while TCRdb's copy carries only in-frame clones and drops some. The data show about 110,000 clones, roughly 84% seen once. The source material was peripheral blood, sampled on day 0 of AZD1222 vaccination. These receptors originate from an adult in good health.

The chain has TRBV2 and TRBJ1-4, with TRBD1 as a possible D gene (6 bases). From germline, CDR1 is SNHLY and CDR2 FYNNEI. Trimming pared 2 bases from V and 3 bases from J, leaving 10 bases between. CDR3 length: 15 amino acids. The CDR3 here is CASSELGGSNEKLFF. CDR3 DNA sequence: TGTGCCAGCAGTGAATTGGGGGGCTCTAATGAAAAACTGTTTTTT. The full variable domain, in which reference TRBV2 and TRBJ1-4 provide the parts outside the CDR3, is EPEVTQTPSHQVTQMGQEVILRCVPISNHLYFYWYRQILGQKVEFLVSFYNNEISEKSEIFDDQFSVERPDGSNFTLKIRSTKLEDSAMYFCASSELGGSNEKLFFGSGTQLSVL.

V and J are TRBV6-4 and TRBJ1-2; weak D call: TRBD1 (6 bases). Germline CDR1 is MRHNA and CDR2 is SNTAGT. The V and J ends lost 3 bases and 14 bases respectively, with 16 bases between them. The CDR3 loop spans 12 amino acids. Here the CDR3 reads CASSESGAGWTF. As DNA, the CDR3 is TGTGCCAGCAGTGAATCAGGGGCAGGGTGGACCTTC.

In its sample, this clone was seen once. J is TRBJ2-2 and V is TRBV27, with TRBD2 matching 12 bases. After removal of 6 bases from V and 5 bases from J, the junction contained 7 bases not matched to a gene. The CDR3 contains 16 residues. Germline V CDR1 and CDR2: MNHEY, SMNVEV (reference sequence). CDR3 residues: CASRQTGTSGTGELFF. DNA of the CDR3: TGTGCCAGCAGGCAAACCGGGACTAGCGGGACCGGGGAGCTGTTTTTT.

The V and J genes are TRBV7-2 and TRBJ2-5, with 9 bases identical to TRBD1. CDR3 length: 17 residues. Looked up from germline, CDR1 is SGHTA and CDR2 is FQGNSA. J lost 5 bases, V lost 1 base, and 11 bases had no gene match. The CDR3 DNA reads TGTGCCAGCAGCTTAGTAAGCGGGACAGGGATTCGGGAGACCCAGTACTTC. Its translation is CASSLVSGTGIRETQYF.

This clone was recorded only once. The chain is built from TRBV19 and TRBJ1-1; tentative D call: TRBD1 (5 bases). The CDR3 sequence is 15 residues long. Germline lookup yields CDR1 LNHDA and CDR2 SQIVND (reference sequence). Trimming took 2 bases from V and 1 from J, leaving 11 bases between them. The CDR3 sequence: CASSIIGTGNTEAFF. The CDR3 region has the DNA TGTGCCAGTAGTATAATAGGGACGGGGAACACTGAAGCTTTCTTT.

The chain has TRBV23-1 and TRBJ1-1, with 8 bases matching TRBD1. Being an ORF, TRBV23-1 has a function that is uncertain. The CDR3 totals 16 residues. Germline trimming cut 4 bases from V and 1 base from J; bases unmatched to any gene: 8. In nucleotides, the CDR3 is TGCGCCAGCAGTCGCCTGCCGGGACAGGCGAACACTGAAGCTTTCTTT. Residues: CASSRLPGQANTEAFF.

The V call is TRBV20-1, the J call TRBJ1-2; the D is unclear. The CDR3 has 9 amino acids. Germline-derived CDR1 and CDR2 are DFQATT and SNEGSKA (reference sequence). Trimming took off 6 bases at V and 8 bases at J, with 7 bases between the two ends. DNA of the CDR3: TGCAGTGCGCAACACGGCTACACCTTC. It translates to CSAQHGYTF.

The J gene is TRBJ1-4, the V gene TRBV27; D call uncertain. V shed 1 base and J shed 0 bases, with 6 bases lying between them. The germline CDR1 and CDR2 sequences are MNHEY and SMNVEV (reference sequence). The CDR3 length is 15 residues. In DNA, the CDR3 is TGTGCCAGCAGTTTATTGGATTCAACTAATGAAAAACTGTTTTTT. Its translation is CASSLLDSTNEKLFF. Together with reference TRBV27 and TRBJ1-4, the CDR3 gives the full variable domain: EAQVTQNPRYLITVTGKKLTVTCSQNMNHEYMSWYRQDPGLGLRQIYYSMNVEVTDKGDVPEGYKVSRKEKRNFPLILESPSPNQTSLYFCASSLLDSTNEKLFFGSGTQLSVL.

V is TRBV6-5 and J is TRBJ2-7, with no clear D. V dropped 4 bases and J dropped 4 bases, with 8 bases sitting between them. Germline V gives CDR1 MNHEY, CDR2 SVGAGI. This CDR3 spans 12 amino acids. This chain's CDR3 is CASSSRVYEQYF. The CDR3 coding sequence is TGTGCCAGCAGTTCTAGAGTTTACGAGCAGTACTTC.

The chain carries TRBV25-1 and TRBJ1-6; 7 bases are a match to TRBD1. The V segment lost 4 bases and the J segment 8 bases; nucleotides outside the gene matches: 8. Per the germline V gene, CDR1 is MGHDK and CDR2 is SYGVNS. The CDR3 extends over 15 amino acids. CDR3 sequence: CASSGAQGGYSPLHF. The DNA for the CDR3 is TGTGCCAGCAGTGGAGCCCAGGGGGGGTATTCACCCCTCCACTTT.

The rearrangement joins TRBV28 to TRBJ2-7, with D hard to call. This CDR3 spans 11 amino acids. V lost 5 bases and J lost 6, with 8 bases in between. Germline lookup yields CDR1 MDHEN and CDR2 SYDVKM. CDR3: CASSIPAEQYF. CDR3 coding DNA: TGTGCCAGCAGTATTCCCGCCGAGCAGTACTTC.

The chain employs TRBV10-3 and TRBJ1-1, with 7 positions matching TRBD1. The CDR3 is made up of 14 amino acids. The ends lost 6 bases at V and 1 base at J; junction bases unmatched: 5. Germline CDR1 and CDR2: ENHRY and SYGVKD. CDR3 region: CAISRQGRNTEAFF. CDR3 sequence (DNA): TGTGCCATCAGCCGACAGGGCAGGAACACTGAAGCTTTCTTT.

The chain recombines TRBV4-2 with TRBJ2-5; TRBD2 is a possible D gene (7 bases). The V and J ends lost 1 base and 4 bases respectively, with 22 bases between them. The CDR3 extends over 18 amino acids. CDR1 LGHNA and CDR2 YNFKEQ come from the germline V gene. CDR3 bases: TGTGCCAGCAGCCAAGTATCCGCGGCGGGGGCACTCCGAGAGACCCAGTACTTC. Translated: CASSQVSAAGALRETQYF.

The rearrangement joins TRBV3-1 (or the pseudogene TRBV3-2) to TRBJ1-5, with D possibly TRBD1 on 6 matching bases. Trimming took 4 bases from V and 5 from J, leaving 24 bases between them. Germline CDR1 and CDR2: LGHDT and YNNKEL (reference sequence). The CDR3 spans 18 residues. DNA of the CDR3: TGTGCCAGCAGCCTCCGAGGGGGGCGGACTCTGGCCTATCAGCCCCAGCATTTT. Translating gives CASSLRGGRTLAYQPQHF.

The chain couples TRBV10-3 to TRBJ2-3; D call uncertain. Deletions cut 8 bases from V and 1 base from J, with 10 bases between. The CDR3 has 13 residues. From germline, CDR1 is ENHRY and CDR2 SYGVKD. This chain's CDR3 is CAIQREGTDTQYF. Here the CDR3 DNA reads TGTGCCATCCAGCGAGAGGGCACAGATACGCAGTATTTT.

The J gene is TRBJ2-2, the V gene TRBV5-6; 8 bases are shared with TRBD1. The J segment lost 6 bases and the V segment lost 4 bases, leaving 5 bases of the junction unmatched. Germline-derived CDR1 and CDR2 are SGHDT and YYEEEE. The CDR3 spans 14 residues. DNA for the CDR3: TGTGCCAGCAGCGGACAGACAGGGGCCGGGGAGCTGTTTTTT. Residues: CASSGQTGAGELFF.

The chain combines TRBV5-4 with TRBJ2-1, with 14 bases aligning to TRBD2. The V gene end was trimmed by 5 bases and the J gene end by 12 bases; junction bases not matched to a gene: 10. Germline V gene sequence: CDR1 SGHNT, CDR2 YYREEE (reference sequence). This CDR3 spans 15 amino acids. This CDR3 is CASRQGLAGVAGQFF. CDR3 nucleotide sequence: TGTGCCAGCAGACAGGGACTAGCGGGGGTTGCGGGGCAGTTCTTC.

The rearrangement joins TRBV4-3 to TRBJ1-2; tentative D call: TRBD1 (6 bases). Germline CDR1 and CDR2: LGHNA and YSLEER. The V and J ends lost 0 bases and 8 bases respectively, with 19 bases between them. The CDR3 length is 16 residues. CDR3 nucleotides: TGCGCCAGCAGCCAAGAAGTTACGGGGGGCGCCTGGGGCTACACCTTC. It yields the protein CASSQEVTGGAWGYTF.

The chain combines TRBV7-7 with TRBJ2-3, with TRBD1 matching 7 bases. This CDR3 is 14 amino acids long. Germline V gene sequence: CDR1 SSHAT, CDR2 FNYEAQ (reference sequence). J gave up 2 bases and V 4 bases, and 3 bases lay outside the gene matches. Here the CDR3 DNA reads TGTGCCAGCAGCTCTACAGGGGCCACAGATACGCAGTATTTT. Protein: CASSSTGATDTQYF.

The V gene is TRBV29-1, the J gene TRBJ2-7, with unresolved D. The CDR3 spans 11 residues. Trimming pared 2 bases from V and 3 bases from J, leaving 5 bases between. CDR1 SQVTM and CDR2 ANQGSEA come from the germline V gene. The DNA of the CDR3 is TGCAGCGTTGAAAAGAACTACGAGCAGTACTTC. This encodes CSVEKNYEQYF.

The V call is TRBV7-3, the J call TRBJ2-1, with a possible D match to TRBD2 (5 bases). The CDR3 is 15 amino acids. The V end lost 2 bases, the J end lost 0 bases, and 8 bases lay between the germline ends. Germline CDR1 SGHTA, CDR2 FQGTGA. Here the CDR3 reads CASSLGESSYNEQFF. DNA of the CDR3: TGTGCCAGCAGCTTAGGGGAGAGCTCCTACAATGAGCAGTTCTTC.

This clone appeared a few times. This chain connects TRBV6-5 to TRBJ1-3; D is perhaps TRBD1 (5 bases). Germline loops: CDR1 MNHEY, CDR2 SVGAGI. The length of the CDR3 is 15 residues. V dropped 6 bases and J dropped 0 bases, with 12 bases sitting between them. The CDR3 sequence: CASRRQTSSGNTIYF. For the CDR3, the DNA is TGTGCCAGCAGGAGACAGACCAGCTCTGGAAACACCATATATTTT.

The V and J genes are TRBV3-1 (or the pseudogene TRBV3-2) and TRBJ1-5; TRBD1 matches 7 bases. V gave up 4 bases and J gave up 4 bases; unmatched junction bases: 4. This CDR3 spans 14 amino acids. Germline CDR1 LGHDT, CDR2 YNNKEL (reference sequence). The CDR3 loop is CASSPGQANQPQHF. CDR3 coding DNA: TGTGCCAGCAGCCCCGGACAGGCTAATCAGCCCCAGCATTTT.

J is TRBJ1-2 and V is TRBV19; D possibly corresponds to TRBD1 (6 bases). V gave up 4 bases and J gave up 6 bases, with 12 bases separating them. CDR1 and CDR2 from the germline V gene are LNHDA and SQIVND (reference sequence). This CDR3 is built from 13 residues. DNA of the CDR3: TGTGCCAGTAGTACCAGGGGAGGGAATGGCTACACCTTC. As protein: CASSTRGGNGYTF.

The genes are TRBV5-4 and TRBJ2-5, with a weak D call TRBD2 (6 bases). V was cut by 0 bases and J by 2 bases, with 20 bases left in between. The CDR3 totals 18 residues. Germline loops: CDR1 SGHNT, CDR2 YYREEE (reference sequence). CDR3 loop: CASSLGGARGRNQETQYF. CDR3 nucleotides: TGTGCCAGCAGCTTGGGCGGGGCAAGGGGACGCAATCAAGAGACCCAGTACTTC.

The genes are TRBV7-2 and TRBJ1-5, with D unclear. This CDR3 is built from 15 residues. The V end lost 5 bases, the J end lost 5 bases, and 16 bases lay between the germline ends. Germline lookup yields CDR1 SGHTA and CDR2 FQGNSA. In nucleotides, the CDR3 is TGTGCCAGCAGCCTCCAGCGGGGTCTGGATCAGCCCCAGCATTTT. Its protein product is CASSLQRGLDQPQHF.

CDR3 residues: CASSITTGVTFF. DNA for the CDR3: TGCGCCAGCAGCATAACAACAGGGGTGACGTTCTTC. The V call is TRBV5-1, the J call TRBJ2-1, with 7 bases aligning to TRBD1. CDR1 and CDR2 (germline): SGHRS, YFSETQ. V lost 4 bases, J lost 15 bases, and 10 bases stayed unmatched. The CDR3 consists of 12 residues.

This chain joins TRBV7-2 and TRBJ1-6, with 8 bases fitting TRBD1. The trim removed 3 bases at V and 9 bases at J, leaving 13 bases unmatched. The CDR3 length is 17 residues. Germline loops: CDR1 SGHTA, CDR2 FQGNSA. In DNA form, the CDR3 reads TGTGCCAGCAGCTTGGGGTTTGGACAGGGACGTACTTCACCCCTCCACTTT. Amino acid sequence: CASSLGFGQGRTSPLHF.

CDR3 DNA: TGTGCCAGCAGTGACGGCCGCTCTGGAAACACCATATATTTT. Translated: CASSDGRSGNTIYF. The J gene is TRBJ1-3, the V gene TRBV2; D gene unclear. CDR3 length: 14 residues. Trimming removed 3 bases at V and 0 bases at J, with 6 bases between. Germline V CDR1 and CDR2: SNHLY, FYNNEI.

The chain combines TRBV5-5 with TRBJ2-7; D gene uncertain. Germline V gene lookup returns CDR1 SGHKS and CDR2 YYEKEE (reference sequence). Trimming shortened V by 0 bases and J by 0 bases, and 10 bases separated the two germline ends. CDR3 size: 15 residues. The CDR3 nucleotides are TGTGCCAGCAGCTTGGTGGGTGGAATCTCCTACGAGCAGTACTTC. It yields the protein CASSLVGGISYEQYF.